This T cell receptor (beta chain) stems from a study of blood T cells in healthy people across ages. V dropped 5 bases and J dropped 7; count of bases not matched to a gene: 14. The CDR3 contains 15 residues. Germline-derived CDR1 and CDR2 are DFQATT and SNEGSKA (reference sequence). Each sample gave at least 7 million isolated PBMCs. Using a J-beta primer mix together with a sample-barcoded 5' primer, a second PCR was run for about 7 to 12 cycles. TCRdb reanalysed the 5' RACE reads using MiXCR and keeps one entry per CDR3 protein. The table shows some 640,000 distinct CDR3 sequences, with around half occurring only once.

The chain employs TRBV20-1 and TRBJ2-7, with 10 bases identical to TRBD2. Sequenced: blood. This TCR was sampled from a woman in her sixties or seventies in good health. CDR3 protein: CSAPQVAGGGSEQYF. CDR3 DNA: TGCAGTGCTCCCCAGGTAGCGGGAGGAGGGTCTGAGCAGTACTTC.